This T cell receptor (beta chain) was found in a study of T-cell reconstitution after alpha-beta-depleted transplantation in children. This clonotype was recorded at least ten times. A library of TCRbeta sequences, prepared with unique molecular identifiers, was generated. MiXCR, run by TCRdb on the PCR reads, gives a single entry per CDR3 protein. The repertoire holds almost 500,000 distinct CDR3 sequences, around 12% seen once, with around 6.1% in the top ten. V shed 5 bases and J 5 bases; nucleotides not matched to a gene: 10. Germline CDR1 and CDR2: MDHEN and SYDVKM. This CDR3 is 15 amino acids long.

The chain has TRBV28 and TRBJ2-3; 7 bases line up with TRBD1. This receptor was obtained from a human donor who donated a stem cell graft to a child with combined immunodeficiency. The input for sequencing was PBMCs from the stem cell graft donor, taken from the stem cell graft. This CDR3 is CASSDRDSLRDTQYF. In DNA, the CDR3 is TGTGCCAGCAGTGACCGGGACAGCTTAAGAGATACGCAGTATTTT.